This paragraph covers one T cell receptor (beta chain) sequence. These data are taken from a study of blood T cell repertoires in COVID-19. Overall study: T cells, B-cell-depleted T cells, or PBMCs provided the cDNA or gDNA that served as material.

Germline lookup yields CDR1 GTSNPN and CDR2 SVGIG (reference sequence). The CDR3 consists of 13 residues. Deletions cut 2 bases from V and 2 bases from J, with 10 bases between. Produced via immunoSEQ multiplex PCR; TCRdb's table is partial and in-frame only. Of approximately 220,000 clones in the sample, 80% to 85% were seen once. The TCR was taken from a woman aged 60-75 years with acute or convalescent COVID-19. The sample consisted of peripheral blood. V usage is TRBV30 and J usage is TRBJ2-7, with TRBD2 as a possible D gene (5 bases). The CDR3, as DNA: TGTGCCTGGAGTAAAAGCGGTCCCTACGAGCAGTACTTC. It specifies CAWSKSGPYEQYF. Drawing the rest from reference TRBV30 and TRBJ2-7, the complete variable domain is SQTIHQWPATLVQPVGSPLSLECTVEGTSNPNLYWYRQAAGRGLQLLFYSVGIGQISSEVPQNLSASRPQDRQFILSSKKLLLSDSGFYLCAWSKSGPYEQYFGPGTRLTVT.